Sequencing of this T cell receptor (beta chain) was carried out in a study of response to subunit inactivated influenza vaccine. Findings and limits, study-wide: Seasonal influenza vaccination, on each occasion, was suggested by the authors to recruit few new T cells.

This clonotype was found a few times. Its antigen remains unknown. A single record per CDR3 protein comes from TCRdb applying MiXCR to the RT-PCR reads. The sample shows 400,000 to 650,000 distinct CDR3 sequences, roughly 7.9% of them seen only once. The CDR3 has 12 amino acids. The starting material was PBMCs from blood, obtained approximately 25 months after vaccination. The J gene is TRBJ2-4, the V gene TRBV21-1; no check of the table's D call, TRBD1, against the DNA was made. TRBV21-1 is a recognized pseudogene. This receptor was obtained from a man aged 45 to 70 who received an inactivated influenza vaccine. The CDR3 DNA is TGTGCCAGCCCCCCAGGACAGGGTCCCCAGTACTTC. Its translation is CASPPGQGPQYF.